The 26 T cell receptor beta chains given below trace back to one sample, sequenced in a study of CD8+ T cells in alopecia areata. The treatment: oral pan-JAK inhibitor, 5-10 mg twice daily. RNA extraction and reverse transcription yielded cDNA as sequencing template. Repertoires were generated with immunoSEQ multiplex PCR, while TCRdb's copy carries only in-frame clones and drops some. Of fewer than 150,000 clones in the sample, roughly 58% were seen once. Here the sequenced sample was CD8+ T cells sorted from blood, taken at week 4, from a patient treated with tofacitinib. These receptors came from a human donor with alopecia areata.

J is TRBJ2-1 and V is TRBV5-6, with D perhaps matching TRBD2 (6 bases). V dropped 0 bases and J dropped 4 bases, with 11 bases sitting between them. The germline gives CDR1 SGHDT, CDR2 YYEEEE. The CDR3 sequence is 15 residues long. The CDR3 DNA sequence: TGTGCCAGCAGCTTGGCGGCGGGACCATACAATGAGCAGTTCTTC. Protein: CASSLAAGPYNEQFF.

V and J are TRBV7-9 and TRBJ2-7; 11 bases match TRBD1. There are 17 residues in the CDR3. Germline CDR1 and CDR2: SEHNR and FQNEAQ (reference sequence). J was trimmed by 3 bases and V by 1 base; bases with no gene match: 8. The CDR3 region has the DNA TGTGCCAGCAGCTTAGGGGCCGGGACAGGGGGACTCTACGAGCAGTACTTC. Its protein is CASSLGAGTGGLYEQYF.

The V and J genes are TRBV6-6 and TRBJ2-3, with no clear D. The CDR3 runs 12 residues. Germline lookup yields CDR1 MNHNY and CDR2 SVGAGI (reference sequence). V was pared by 6 bases and J by 9 bases, with 13 bases between. The CDR3 loop is CASSPHHLTQYF. CDR3 bases: TGTGCCAGCAGCCCCCATCACTTAACGCAGTATTTT.

On this clone itself: The junction departs from germline at one end; a sequencing error may be responsible. V and J are TRBV7-7 and TRBJ2-7; D may correspond to TRBD1 or TRBD2 (5 bases each). From germline, CDR1 is SSHAT and CDR2 FNYEAQ (reference sequence). The CDR3 loop spans 15 amino acids. CDR3 region: CASSLGTEGSYEQYF. CDR3 in DNA: TGTGCTAGCAGCTTAGGGACCGAGGGTTCCTACGAGCAGTACTTC.

The chain carries TRBV30 and TRBJ1-2; 8 nucleotides line up with TRBD1. The germline CDR1 and CDR2 sequences are GTSNPN and SVGIG (reference sequence). The CDR3 is 18 amino acids. J gave up 0 bases and V 1 base, and 13 bases lay outside the gene matches. CDR3: CAWSAPGQGRVSNYGYTF. The CDR3 DNA follows: TGTGCCTGGAGTGCCCCCGGACAGGGAAGGGTGTCTAACTATGGCTACACCTTC.

The rearrangement joins TRBV29-1 to TRBJ2-1, with a tentative D call TRBD2 (6 bases). Trimming left V 3 bases short and J 3 bases short, with 12 bases between. The V gene's germline CDR1 is SQVTM and CDR2 ANQGSEA. The CDR3 totals 14 residues. The CDR3 loop reads CSVDGGKGYNEQFF. The CDR3 nucleotides read TGCAGCGTTGACGGGGGTAAGGGCTACAATGAGCAGTTCTTC.

The chain links TRBV29-1 to TRBJ1-1, with 9 bases that match TRBD1. Germline loops: CDR1 SQVTM, CDR2 ANQGSEA. The CDR3 runs 12 residues. Trimming took 6 bases from V and 6 from J; bases not matched to a gene: 5. The CDR3 is CSVDTGGPEAFF. The CDR3 coding sequence is TGCAGCGTGGATACAGGGGGCCCTGAAGCTTTCTTT.

This clone was seen more than once but under ten times. Other nucleotide sequences in the sample specify the same CDR3. This chain connects TRBV30 to TRBJ2-7; D not resolved. The CDR3 length is 10 residues. The V end lost 5 bases, the J end lost 2 bases, and 4 bases lay between the germline ends. CDR1 is GTSNPN and CDR2 is SVGIG in the germline V gene (reference sequence). The CDR3 here is CAWGAYEQYF. CDR3 in DNA: TGTGCCTGGGGTGCCTACGAGCAGTACTTC.

This chain uses TRBV27 with TRBJ1-1, with a tentative D call TRBD1 (5 bases). V lost 5 bases and J 6 bases, leaving 13 bases between the germline ends. The length of the CDR3 is 13 residues. Looked up from germline, CDR1 is MNHEY and CDR2 is SMNVEV (reference sequence). CDR3 sequence: CASSLLTGAEAFF. The DNA for the CDR3 is TGTGCCAGCAGTCTCTTAACGGGGGCTGAAGCTTTCTTT.

This chain connects TRBV30 to TRBJ2-1, with D possibly matching TRBD1 (6 bases). Trimming stripped 5 bases from V and 3 bases from J, with 14 bases between. This CDR3 comprises 14 residues. Germline CDR1 GTSNPN, CDR2 SVGIG (reference sequence). Written as DNA, the CDR3 is TGTGCCTGGGGACACAGGGCCAGCTACAATGAGCAGTTCTTC. Protein sequence: CAWGHRASYNEQFF.

J is TRBJ1-1 and V is TRBV29-1; TRBD1 matches 11 bases. Per the germline V gene, CDR1 is SQVTM and CDR2 is ANQGSEA. V was clipped by 3 bases and J by 4 bases; unmatched bases: 4. CDR3 length: 14 amino acids. CDR3 coding DNA: TGCAGCGTTGATGGACAGGGGGCGAGCACTGAAGCTTTCTTT. As protein: CSVDGQGASTEAFF.

This clone was seen a single time. Additional DNA sequences in this sample encode the identical CDR3. The chain links TRBV27 to TRBJ2-6; D gene unclear. This CDR3 has 13 residues. In germline, CDR1 is MNHEY, CDR2 SMNVEV (reference sequence). Trimming pared 5 bases from V and 0 bases from J, leaving 2 bases between. The CDR3 DNA reads as TGTGCCAGCAGTCCCTCTGGGGCCAACGTCCTGACTTTC. This sequence encodes CASSPSGANVLTF.

This clone was counted a single time. The V gene is TRBV19, the J gene TRBJ1-1, with unresolved D. Germline CDR1 is LNHDA and CDR2 is SQIVND (reference sequence). This CDR3 is 15 amino acids long. Trimming took off 5 bases at V and 0 bases at J, with 13 bases between the two ends. The CDR3 here is CASSAPTRMNTEAFF. For the CDR3, the DNA is TGTGCCAGTAGTGCACCGACAAGAATGAACACTGAAGCTTTCTTT.

The CDR3, as DNA: TGTGCCAGCAGCCCTTGGACTAGCGAGCAAGAGACCCAGTACTTC. As protein: CASSPWTSEQETQYF. V is TRBV11-2 and J is TRBJ2-5; TRBD2 matches 9 bases. J lost 2 bases, V lost 5 bases, and 6 bases had no gene match. CDR3 length: 15 residues. Germline CDR1 reads SGHAT; CDR2 reads FQNNGV.

This clone was found a few times. The V call is TRBV30, the J call TRBJ2-3; D uncertain. The germline V gene encodes CDR1 GTSNPN and CDR2 SVGIG (reference sequence). V lost 3 bases to trimming and J lost 5 bases, with 12 bases between them. The CDR3 spans 13 residues. The CDR3 loop is CAWSTGWGDTQYF. The CDR3 DNA is TGTGCCTGGAGCACCGGCTGGGGAGATACGCAGTATTTT.

J is TRBJ2-1 and V is TRBV29-1; unclear D gene. Germline CDR1 reads SQVTM; CDR2 reads ANQGSEA. The germline V and J ends were trimmed by 4 bases and 6 bases, with 13 bases remaining between them. This CDR3 spans 13 amino acids. The CDR3 sequence is CSVGGLSPNEQFF. CDR3 sequence (DNA): TGCAGCGTTGGAGGTCTCAGCCCCAATGAGCAGTTCTTC.

This clone was counted a few times. J is TRBJ1-3 and V is TRBV7-9, with D perhaps TRBD1 (5 bases). Trimming pared 4 bases from V and 4 bases from J, leaving 17 bases between. This CDR3 contains 16 residues. CDR1 is SEHNR and CDR2 is FQNEAQ in the germline V gene (reference sequence). The CDR3 DNA follows: TGTGCCAGCAGCTCATTCGACCGGACAAAGGGAAACACCATATATTTT. Translated: CASSSFDRTKGNTIYF.

The chain combines TRBV27 with TRBJ2-7, with D uncertain. The germline gives CDR1 MNHEY, CDR2 SMNVEV (reference sequence). The CDR3 totals 9 residues. Trimming took off 8 bases at V and 5 bases at J, with 4 bases between the two ends. The CDR3, as DNA: TGTGCCAGCGGTAACGAGCAGTACTTC. Its translation is CASGNEQYF.

The chain employs TRBV5-6 and TRBJ2-3; 9 bases agree with TRBD2. V shed 4 bases and J 6 bases; nucleotides not matched to a gene: 9. The CDR3 contains 15 residues. Germline V gene data show CDR1 as SGHDT and CDR2 as YYEEEE. The CDR3 sequence: CASSMRLAVQDTQYF. The CDR3 coding sequence is TGTGCCAGCAGCATGCGACTAGCGGTCCAGGATACGCAGTATTTT. The variable domain in full, completed from reference TRBV5-6 and TRBJ2-3, reads DAGVTQSPTHLIKTRGQQVTLRCSPKSGHDTVSWYQQALGQGPQFIFQYYEEEERQRGNFPDRFSGHQFPNYSSELNVNALLLGDSALYLCASSMRLAVQDTQYFGPGTRLTVL.

The V and J genes are TRBV29-1 and TRBJ2-7, with D possibly matching TRBD2 (6 bases). Germline assignment: CDR1 SQVTM and CDR2 ANQGSEA. V lost 4 bases, J lost 0 bases, and 10 bases lay in between. The CDR3 spans 13 residues. CDR3 bases: TGCAGCGTTGCGGGAGAGAGCTCCTACGAGCAGTACTTC. Protein sequence: CSVAGESSYEQYF.

The chain carries TRBV9 and TRBJ1-6; D is ambiguous. From germline, CDR1 is SGDLS and CDR2 YYNGEE. The CDR3 spans 16 residues. The germline V and J ends were trimmed by 0 bases and 3 bases, with 10 bases remaining between them. CDR3 amino acids: CASSVDGIRYNSPLHF. CDR3 bases: TGTGCCAGCAGCGTAGACGGAATCCGCTATAATTCACCCCTCCACTTT.

This chain joins TRBV27 and TRBJ2-1; D may match TRBD1 or TRBD2 (5 bases each). V dropped 3 bases and J dropped 0 bases, with 12 bases sitting between them. The germline CDR1 and CDR2 sequences are MNHEY and SMNVEV (reference sequence). The CDR3 contains 16 residues. Written as DNA, the CDR3 is TGTGCCAGCAGTTTCCCGGGACCAAGCTCCTACAATGAGCAGTTCTTC. Translation: CASSFPGPSSYNEQFF.

J is TRBJ1-2 and V is TRBV4-1; D possibly corresponds to TRBD1 (6 bases). The ends were cut back, 0 bases at V and 4 bases at J, with 21 bases in the middle. Germline loops: CDR1 MGHRA, CDR2 YSYEKL. The CDR3 spans 18 residues. The CDR3: CASSQDSLTGIGFYGYTF. CDR3 DNA sequence: TGCGCCAGCAGCCAAGATTCCCTTACAGGGATCGGATTCTATGGCTACACCTTC.

V and J are TRBV27 and TRBJ1-5; 7 bases line up with TRBD1. The length of the CDR3 is 14 residues. Trimming at V came to 5 bases and at J to 4 bases, leaving 5 bases not matched to a gene. Germline V gene data show CDR1 as MNHEY and CDR2 as SMNVEV (reference sequence). The CDR3 DNA reads as TGTGCCAGCAGTAACCAGGGGGGGAATCAGCCCCAGCATTTT. Protein sequence: CASSNQGGNQPQHF.

V is TRBV27 and J is TRBJ1-5; D unclear. The CDR3 consists of 13 residues. CDR1 MNHEY and CDR2 SMNVEV come from the germline V gene (reference sequence). V dropped 8 bases and J dropped 1 base, with 9 bases sitting between them. The DNA for the CDR3 is TGTGCCAGCGCTTGGGTAAGCAATCAGCCCCAGCATTTT. Translation gives CASAWVSNQPQHF.

The V and J genes are TRBV27 and TRBJ2-1, with TRBD2 matching over 8 bases. The CDR3 runs to 14 residues. Trimming cost V 5 bases and J 6 bases; bases outside gene matches: 6. Germline V gene data show CDR1 as MNHEY and CDR2 as SMNVEV (reference sequence). CDR3 loop: CASSPGLVVNEQFF. The DNA of the CDR3 is TGTGCCAGCAGTCCGGGACTAGTGGTCAATGAGCAGTTCTTC.